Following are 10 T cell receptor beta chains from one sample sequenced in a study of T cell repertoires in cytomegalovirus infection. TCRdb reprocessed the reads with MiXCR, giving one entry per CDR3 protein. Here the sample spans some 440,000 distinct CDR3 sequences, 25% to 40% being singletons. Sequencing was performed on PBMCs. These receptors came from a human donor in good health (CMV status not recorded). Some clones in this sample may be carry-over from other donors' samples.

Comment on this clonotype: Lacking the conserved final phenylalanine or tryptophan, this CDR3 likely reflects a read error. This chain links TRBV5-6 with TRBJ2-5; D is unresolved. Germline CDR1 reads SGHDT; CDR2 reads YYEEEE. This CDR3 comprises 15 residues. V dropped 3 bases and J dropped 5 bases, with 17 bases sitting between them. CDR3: CASSCLKRVGETQYC. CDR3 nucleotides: TGTGCCAGCAGCTGTTTAAAACGGGTTGGGGAGACCCAGTACTGC.

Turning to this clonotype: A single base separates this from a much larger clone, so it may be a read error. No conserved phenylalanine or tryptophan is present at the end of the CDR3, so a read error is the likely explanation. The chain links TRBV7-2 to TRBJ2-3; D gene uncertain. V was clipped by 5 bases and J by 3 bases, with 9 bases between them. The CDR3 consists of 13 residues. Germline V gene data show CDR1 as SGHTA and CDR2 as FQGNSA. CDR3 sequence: CASSRGRTDTQYC. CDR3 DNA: TGTGCCAGCAGCCGCGGACGAACAGATACGCAGTATTGT.

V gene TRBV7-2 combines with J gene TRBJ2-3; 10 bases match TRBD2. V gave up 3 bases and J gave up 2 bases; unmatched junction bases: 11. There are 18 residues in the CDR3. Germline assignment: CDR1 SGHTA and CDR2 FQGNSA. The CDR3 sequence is CASSFELAGVFITDTQYF. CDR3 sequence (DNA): TGTGCCAGCAGCTTCGAGCTAGCGGGGGTTTTCATCACAGATACGCAGTATTTT.

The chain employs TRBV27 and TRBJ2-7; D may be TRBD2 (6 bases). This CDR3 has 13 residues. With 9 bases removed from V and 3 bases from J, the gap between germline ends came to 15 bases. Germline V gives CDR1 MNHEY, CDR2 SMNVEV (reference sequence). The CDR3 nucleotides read TGTGCCAGTTCCGACACAGCGGGCTACGAGCAGTACTTC. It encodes CASSDTAGYEQYF.

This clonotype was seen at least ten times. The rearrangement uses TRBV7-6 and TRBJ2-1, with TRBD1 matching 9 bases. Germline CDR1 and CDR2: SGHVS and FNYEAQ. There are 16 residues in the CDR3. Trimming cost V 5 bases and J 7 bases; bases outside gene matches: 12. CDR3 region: CASSVGQGTGLNEQFF. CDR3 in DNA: TGTGCCAGCAGCGTCGGACAGGGGACGGGGTTGAATGAGCAGTTCTTC. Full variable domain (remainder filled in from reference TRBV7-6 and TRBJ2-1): GAGVSQSPRYKVTKRGQDVALRCDPISGHVSLYWYRQALGQGPEFLTYFNYEAQQDKSGLPNDRFSAERPEGSISTLTIQRTEQRDSAMYRCASSVGQGTGLNEQFFGPGTRLTVL.

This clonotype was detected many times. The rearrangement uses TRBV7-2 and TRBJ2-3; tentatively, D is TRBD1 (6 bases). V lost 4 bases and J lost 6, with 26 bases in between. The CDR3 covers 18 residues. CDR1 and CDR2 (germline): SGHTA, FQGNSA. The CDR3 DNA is TGTGCCAGCAGCTCCTCGATTGGGGGACAAGTCCTAGCCGATACGCAGTATTTT. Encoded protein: CASSSSIGGQVLADTQYF.

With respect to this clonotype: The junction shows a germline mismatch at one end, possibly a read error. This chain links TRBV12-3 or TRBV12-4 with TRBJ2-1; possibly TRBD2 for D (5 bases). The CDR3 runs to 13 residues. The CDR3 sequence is CSSSPPSGYEQFF. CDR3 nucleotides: TGTTCCAGCAGTCCCCCCAGCGGCTATGAGCAGTTCTTC.

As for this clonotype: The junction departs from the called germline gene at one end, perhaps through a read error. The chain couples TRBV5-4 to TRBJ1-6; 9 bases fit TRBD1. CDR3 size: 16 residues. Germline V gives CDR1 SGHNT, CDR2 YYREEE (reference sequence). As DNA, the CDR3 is TGTGCCAGCAGCTTATCCGGGACAGGGTATAATTCACCCCTCCCCTTT. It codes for CASSLSGTGYNSPLPF. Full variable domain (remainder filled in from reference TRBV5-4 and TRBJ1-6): ETGVTQSPTHLIKTRGQQVTLRCSSQSGHNTVSWYQQALGQGPQFIFQYYREEENGRGNFPPRFSGLQFPNYSSELNVNALELDDSALYLCASSLSGTGYNSPLPFGNGTRLTVT.

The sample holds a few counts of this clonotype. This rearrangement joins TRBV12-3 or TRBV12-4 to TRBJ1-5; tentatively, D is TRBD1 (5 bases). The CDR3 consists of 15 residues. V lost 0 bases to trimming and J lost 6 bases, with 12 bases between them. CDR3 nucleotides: TGTGCCAGCAGTTTAGCGGAGGGGTGGCGTCAGCCCCAGCATTTT. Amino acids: CASSLAEGWRQPQHF.

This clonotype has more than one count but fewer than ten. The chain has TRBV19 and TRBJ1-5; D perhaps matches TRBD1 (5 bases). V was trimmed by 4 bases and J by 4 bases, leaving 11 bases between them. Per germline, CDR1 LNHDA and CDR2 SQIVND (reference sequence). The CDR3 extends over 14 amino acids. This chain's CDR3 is CASSKVQGNQPQHF. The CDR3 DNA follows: TGTGCCAGTAGTAAAGTGCAGGGTAATCAGCCCCAGCATTTT.